The sequence of this T cell receptor (beta chain) was determined in a study of blood T cell repertoires in COVID-19. Whole-study context: Sites in the United States, Italy and Spain provided acute and convalescent COVID-19 samples.

Only in-frame clones appear in the TCRdb table, and some are missing; sequencing was by immunoSEQ multiplex PCR. The profile covers about 370,000 clones, with about 90% appearing a single time and about 3% taken by the ten largest. This CDR3 region has 15 residues. Germline V gene lookup returns CDR1 SGHTA and CDR2 FQGNSA. V lost 3 bases to trimming and J lost 5 bases, with 13 bases between them. This receptor was taken from a woman in her 30s with COVID-19, enrolled during active disease. This chain connects TRBV7-2 to TRBJ2-2; D is unresolved. The sample was peripheral blood. The CDR3 nucleotides are TGTGCCAGCAGCTTTTTCCGTGGCGGAACCGGGGAGCTGTTTTTT. Translated, it gives CASSFFRGGTGELFF.